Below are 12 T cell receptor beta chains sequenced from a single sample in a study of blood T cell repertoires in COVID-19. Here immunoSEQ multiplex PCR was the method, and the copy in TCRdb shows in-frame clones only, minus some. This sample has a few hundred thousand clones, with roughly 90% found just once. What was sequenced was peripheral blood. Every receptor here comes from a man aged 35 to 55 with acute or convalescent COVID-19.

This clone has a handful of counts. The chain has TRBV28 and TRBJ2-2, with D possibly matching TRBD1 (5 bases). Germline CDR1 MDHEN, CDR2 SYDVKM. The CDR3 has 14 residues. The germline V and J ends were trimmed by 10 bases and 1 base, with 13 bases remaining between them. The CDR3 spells CATQRGQNTGELFF. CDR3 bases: TGTGCCACCCAACGAGGACAGAACACCGGGGAGCTGTTTTTT.

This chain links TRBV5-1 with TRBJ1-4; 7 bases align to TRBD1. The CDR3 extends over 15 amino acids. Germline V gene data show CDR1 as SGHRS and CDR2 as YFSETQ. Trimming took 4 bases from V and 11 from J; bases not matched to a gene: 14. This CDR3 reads CASSATGTDNGKLFF. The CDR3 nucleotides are TGCGCCAGCAGCGCTACCGGGACAGATAATGGTAAACTGTTTTTT. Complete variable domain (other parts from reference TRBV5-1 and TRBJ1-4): KAGVTQTPRYLIKTRGQQVTLSCSPISGHRSVSWYQQTPGQGLQFLFEYFSETQRNKGNFPGRFSGRQFSNSRSEMNVSTLELGDSALYLCASSATGTDNGKLFFGSGTQLSVL.

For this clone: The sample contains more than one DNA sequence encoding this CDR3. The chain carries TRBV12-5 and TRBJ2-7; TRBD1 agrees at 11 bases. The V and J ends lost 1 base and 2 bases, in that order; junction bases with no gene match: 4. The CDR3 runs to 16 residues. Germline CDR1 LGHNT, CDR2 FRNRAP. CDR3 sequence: CASGLAGDRGAYEQYF. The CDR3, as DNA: TGTGCTAGTGGTTTGGCGGGGGACAGGGGGGCCTACGAGCAGTACTTC.

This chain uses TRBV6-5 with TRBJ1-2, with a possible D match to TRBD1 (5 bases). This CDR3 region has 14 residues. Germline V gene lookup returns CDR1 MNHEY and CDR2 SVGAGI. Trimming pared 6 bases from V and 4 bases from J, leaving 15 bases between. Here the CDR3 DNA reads TGTGCCAGCAGGCTACGGCGGGGGAGCTATGGCTACACCTTC. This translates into CASRLRRGSYGYTF.

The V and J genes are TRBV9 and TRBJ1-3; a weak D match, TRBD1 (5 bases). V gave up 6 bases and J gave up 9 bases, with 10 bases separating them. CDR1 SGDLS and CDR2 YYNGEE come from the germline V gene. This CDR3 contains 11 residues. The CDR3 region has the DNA TGTGCCAGCATCCCTCAGGGCACCATATATTTT. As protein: CASIPQGTIYF.

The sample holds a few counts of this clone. As DNA, the CDR3 is TGTGCCAGCGGCCGAGGTATCCAGGGGCTAGTCCAGCCCCAGCATTTT. Translating it yields CASGRGIQGLVQPQHF. This chain joins TRBV3-1 (or the pseudogene TRBV3-2) and TRBJ1-5; possibly TRBD1 for D (6 bases). Trimming removed 8 bases from V and 7 bases from J, with 24 bases in between. In germline, CDR1 is LGHDT, CDR2 YNNKEL (reference sequence). The CDR3 totals 16 residues.

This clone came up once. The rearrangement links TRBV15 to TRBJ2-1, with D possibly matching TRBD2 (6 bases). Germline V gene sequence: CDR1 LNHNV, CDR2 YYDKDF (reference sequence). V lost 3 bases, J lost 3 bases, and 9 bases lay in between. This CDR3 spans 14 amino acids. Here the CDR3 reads CATSSGLLYNEQFF. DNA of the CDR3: TGTGCCACCAGCAGCGGACTACTCTACAATGAGCAGTTCTTC. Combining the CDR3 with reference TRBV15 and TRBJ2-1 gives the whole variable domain DAMVIQNPRYQVTQFGKPVTLSCSQTLNHNVMYWYQQKSSQAPKLLFHYYDKDFNNEADTPDNFQSRRPNTSFCFLDIRSPGLGDTAMYLCATSSGLLYNEQFFGPGTRLTVL.

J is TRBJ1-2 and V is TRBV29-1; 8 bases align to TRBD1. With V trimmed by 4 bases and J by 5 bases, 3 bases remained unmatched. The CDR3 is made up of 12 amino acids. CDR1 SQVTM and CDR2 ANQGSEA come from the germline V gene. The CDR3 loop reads CSVAHRGYGYTF. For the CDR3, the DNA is TGCAGCGTTGCCCACAGGGGGTATGGCTACACCTTC.

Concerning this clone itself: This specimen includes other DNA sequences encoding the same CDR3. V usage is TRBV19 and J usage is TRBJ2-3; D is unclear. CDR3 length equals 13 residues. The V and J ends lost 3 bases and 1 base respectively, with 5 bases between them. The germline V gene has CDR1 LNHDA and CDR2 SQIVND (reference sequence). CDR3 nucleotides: TGTGCCAGTAGTATCGGAGGCACAGATACGCAGTATTTT. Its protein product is CASSIGGTDTQYF.

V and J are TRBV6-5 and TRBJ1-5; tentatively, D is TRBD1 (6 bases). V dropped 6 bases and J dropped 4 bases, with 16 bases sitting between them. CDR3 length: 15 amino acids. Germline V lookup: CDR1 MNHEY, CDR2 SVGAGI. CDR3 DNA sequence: TGTGCCAGCAGCCGGGATCCGACAGGTAATCAGCCCCAGCATTTT. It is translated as CASSRDPTGNQPQHF.

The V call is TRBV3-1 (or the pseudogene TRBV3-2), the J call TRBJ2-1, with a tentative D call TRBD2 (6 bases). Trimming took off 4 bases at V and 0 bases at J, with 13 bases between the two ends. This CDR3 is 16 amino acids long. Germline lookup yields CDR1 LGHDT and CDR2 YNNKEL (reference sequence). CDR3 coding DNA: TGTGCCAGCAGCCCACACCCGGGGGACTCCTACAATGAGCAGTTCTTC. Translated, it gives CASSPHPGDSYNEQFF.

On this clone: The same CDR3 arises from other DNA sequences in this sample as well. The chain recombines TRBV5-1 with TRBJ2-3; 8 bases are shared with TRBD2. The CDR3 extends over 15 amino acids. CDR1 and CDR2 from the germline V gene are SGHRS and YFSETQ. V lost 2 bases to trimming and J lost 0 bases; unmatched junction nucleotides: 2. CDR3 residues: CASSLAGVSTDTQYF. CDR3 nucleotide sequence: TGCGCCAGCAGCTTAGCGGGAGTGAGCACAGATACGCAGTATTTT.